A selection of T cell receptor beta chains follows, all from one sample in a study of human T cells and chemical hapten exposure. TCRdb redid the calling of the RACE reads with MiXCR, one entry per CDR3 protein. The repertoire holds approximately 77,000 distinct CDR3 sequences, with 12% to 15% as singletons. Sequences were derived from whole blood, sampled in connection with sensitization to the hapten diphenylcyclopropenone (DPC). Receptors were obtained from a woman aged 50 to 60 with alopecia areata. Some clones in this sample may be carry-over from other donors' samples. Each CDR3 is given with its conserved first and last residue. The D gene is left open where the match is weak. Clone size is given for some rows only: seen once, a few or many times, or a class if the clone is expanded.

v_call: TRBV5-1
clone_size: NA
j_call: TRBJ1-1
d_call: TRBD1
cdr3_aa: CASSADRVEAFF
cdr3_nt: TGCGCCAGCAGCGCGGACAGGGTGGAAGCTTTCTTT

v_call: TRBV6-1
clone_size: few
j_call: TRBJ2-7
d_call: TRBD1
cdr3_aa: CASRDRAYEQYF
cdr3_nt: TGTGCCAGCAGAGACAGGGCCTACGAGCAGTACTTC

v_call: TRBV20-1
clone_size: many
j_call: TRBJ1-2
d_call: NA
cdr3_aa: CSAKLGGGYTF
cdr3_nt: TGCAGTGCCAAGCTGGGGGGCGGCTACACCTTC

v_call: TRBV5-1
clone_size: many
j_call: TRBJ2-5
d_call: NA
cdr3_aa: CASSFHDSYAETQYF
cdr3_nt: TGCGCCAGCAGCTTCCATGATAGCTACGCGGAGACCCAGTACTTC

v_call: TRBV2
clone_size: few
j_call: TRBJ2-1
d_call: TRBD2
cdr3_aa: CASRTSGSNEQFF
cdr3_nt: TGTGCCAGCAGGACTAGCGGGAGTAATGAGCAGTTCTTC

v_call: TRBV6-6
clone_size: few
j_call: TRBJ2-2
d_call: TRBD2
cdr3_aa: CASSSLSGSTGELFF
cdr3_nt: TGTGCCAGCAGTTCCCTTAGCGGGAGTACCGGGGAGCTGTTTTTT

v_call: TRBV18
clone_size: NA
j_call: TRBJ2-3
d_call: TRBD1
cdr3_aa: CASSNRGSTDTQYF
cdr3_nt: TGTGCCAGCTCCAACAGGGGGAGCACAGATACGCAGTATTTT

v_call: TRBV5-6
clone_size: few
j_call: TRBJ2-1
d_call: NA
cdr3_aa: CASSLYYNEQFF
cdr3_nt: TGTGCCAGCAGCTTGTATTACAATGAGCAGTTCTTC

v_call: TRBV19
clone_size: NA
j_call: TRBJ1-5
d_call: TRBD1
cdr3_aa: CASSKDREIFQPQHF
cdr3_nt: TGTGCCAGTAGTAAAGACAGGGAAATATTTCAGCCCCAGCATTTT

v_call: TRBV30
clone_size: NA
j_call: TRBJ1-5
d_call: NA
cdr3_aa: CAWTLGQSNQPQHF
cdr3_nt: TGTGCCTGGACTCTTGGACAGAGCAATCAGCCCCAGCATTTT

v_call: TRBV29-1
clone_size: few
j_call: TRBJ2-3
d_call: TRBD2
cdr3_aa: CSDLRAGGRDTQYF
cdr3_nt: TGCAGCGACCTGAGAGCGGGAGGGAGAGATACGCAGTATTTT

v_call: TRBV30
clone_size: few
j_call: TRBJ2-1
d_call: NA
cdr3_aa: CAWSSSSAGGEQFF
cdr3_nt: TGTGCCTGGAGTTCGTCTTCCGCTGGGGGTGAGCAGTTCTTC

v_call: TRBV7-8
clone_size: NA
j_call: TRBJ1-4
d_call: NA
cdr3_aa: CASSSRRLTNEKLFF
cdr3_nt: TGTGCCAGCAGCTCCAGGCGCCTGACAAATGAAAAACTGTTTTTT

v_call: TRBV7-2
clone_size: NA
j_call: TRBJ2-7
d_call: TRBD2
cdr3_aa: CASSYNLLAGSYEQYF
cdr3_nt: TGTGCCAGCAGCTACAATCTCCTAGCGGGATCCTACGAGCAGTACTTC

v_call: TRBV11-2
clone_size: few
j_call: TRBJ2-3
d_call: TRBD2
cdr3_aa: CASSLVPLAGDTQYF
cdr3_nt: TGTGCCAGCAGCTTAGTACCACTAGCGGGAGATACGCAGTATTTT

v_call: TRBV12-3/TRBV12-4
clone_size: once
j_call: TRBJ2-1
d_call: NA
cdr3_aa: CASSPRDFGDAEQFF
cdr3_nt: TGTGCCAGCAGTCCCCGAGACTTCGGCGATGCTGAGCAGTTCTTC

v_call: TRBV2
clone_size: many
j_call: TRBJ2-7
d_call: NA
cdr3_aa: CASSVQAEQYF
cdr3_nt: TGTGCCAGCAGTGTCCAGGCCGAGCAGTACTTC

v_call: TRBV11-2
clone_size: few
j_call: TRBJ2-1
d_call: NA
cdr3_aa: CASSSNRYSYNEQFF
cdr3_nt: TGTGCCAGCAGTAGCAACAGATACTCCTACAATGAGCAGTTCTTC

v_call: TRBV12-3/TRBV12-4
clone_size: NA
j_call: TRBJ1-2
d_call: TRBD1
cdr3_aa: CASSRDRSYGYTF
cdr3_nt: TGTGCCAGCAGTCGGGACAGGTCCTATGGCTACACCTTC

v_call: TRBV5-1
clone_size: few
j_call: TRBJ2-7
d_call: NA
cdr3_aa: CASSFSGNSYEQYF
cdr3_nt: TGCGCCAGCAGCTTTTCAGGGAACTCCTACGAGCAGTACTTC

v_call: TRBV2
clone_size: few
j_call: TRBJ2-1
d_call: NA
cdr3_aa: CASKIAFSYNEQFF
cdr3_nt: TGTGCCAGCAAAATAGCGTTCTCCTACAATGAGCAGTTCTTC

v_call: TRBV3-1
clone_size: NA
j_call: TRBJ2-5
d_call: NA
cdr3_aa: CASSQVRKTQYF
cdr3_nt: TGTGCCAGCAGCCAAGTTCGAAAGACCCAGTACTTC

v_call: TRBV5-1
clone_size: many
j_call: TRBJ2-2
d_call: NA
cdr3_aa: CASSLGGQNTGELFF
cdr3_nt: TGCGCCAGCAGCTTGGGAGGACAGAACACCGGGGAGCTGTTTTTT

v_call: TRBV3-1
clone_size: many
j_call: TRBJ2-2
d_call: TRBD2
cdr3_aa: CASSPSGSTGELFF
cdr3_nt: TGTGCCAGCAGCCCTAGCGGGAGCACCGGGGAGCTGTTTTTT

v_call: TRBV7-2
clone_size: many
j_call: TRBJ1-2
d_call: TRBD1
cdr3_aa: CASSLQEGAIYGYTF
cdr3_nt: TGTGCCAGCAGCTTACAGGAGGGGGCAATTTATGGCTACACCTTC

v_call: TRBV18
clone_size: NA
j_call: TRBJ2-1
d_call: TRBD1
cdr3_aa: CASSFRTGGVMNEQFF
cdr3_nt: TGTGCCAGCTCATTCCGGACAGGGGGCGTCATGAATGAGCAGTTCTTC

v_call: TRBV28
clone_size: NA
j_call: TRBJ1-2
d_call: NA
cdr3_aa: CASSFPTGRRFGYTF
cdr3_nt: TGTGCCAGCAGTTTCCCTACCGGACGGCGTTTTGGCTACACCTTC

v_call: TRBV6-5
clone_size: many
j_call: TRBJ1-6
d_call: NA
cdr3_aa: CASSNNPNSPLHF
cdr3_nt: TGTGCCAGCAGTAATAACCCTAATTCACCCCTCCACTTT

v_call: TRBV27
clone_size: NA
j_call: TRBJ2-1
d_call: NA
cdr3_aa: CASSGFGGLSYNEQFF
cdr3_nt: TGTGCCAGCAGCGGCTTTGGCGGTCTTTCCTACAATGAGCAGTTCTTC

v_call: TRBV2
clone_size: few
j_call: TRBJ2-3
d_call: TRBD2
cdr3_aa: CASSWTSDPMSSDTQYF
cdr3_nt: TGTGCCAGCAGTTGGACTAGCGATCCTATGTCCTCCGATACGCAGTATTTT

v_call: TRBV25-1
clone_size: few
j_call: TRBJ2-3
d_call: NA
cdr3_aa: CASSKTESTDTQYF
cdr3_nt: TGTGCCAGCAGTAAGACAGAAAGCACAGATACGCAGTATTTT

v_call: TRBV10-3
clone_size: NA
j_call: TRBJ1-5
d_call: NA
cdr3_aa: CAISDSNQPQHF
cdr3_nt: TGTGCCATCAGTGACTCCAATCAGCCCCAGCATTTT

v_call: TRBV5-1
clone_size: few
j_call: TRBJ1-3
d_call: NA
cdr3_aa: CASSPTSFISTGSGNTIYF
cdr3_nt: TGCGCCAGCAGCCCGACTTCCTTTATTTCGACAGGCTCTGGAAACACCATATATTTT

v_call: TRBV10-3
clone_size: NA
j_call: TRBJ1-5
d_call: NA
cdr3_aa: CAISESERNQPQHF
cdr3_nt: TGTGCCATCAGTGAGTCGGAGAGAAATCAGCCCCAGCATTTT

v_call: TRBV13
clone_size: many
j_call: TRBJ2-1
d_call: TRBD2
cdr3_aa: CASSLAPGGVNEQFF
cdr3_nt: TGTGCCAGCAGCTTAGCACCGGGAGGTGTTAATGAGCAGTTCTTC

v_call: TRBV5-1
clone_size: few
j_call: TRBJ2-7
d_call: NA
cdr3_aa: CASSLAGSNEQYF
cdr3_nt: TGCGCCAGCAGCTTGGCCGGATCGAACGAGCAGTACTTC

v_call: TRBV12-3/TRBV12-4
clone_size: NA
j_call: TRBJ1-5
d_call: NA
cdr3_aa: CASSSQGLSNQPQHF
cdr3_nt: TGTGCCAGCAGTTCCCAGGGTTTGAGCAATCAGCCCCAGCATTTT

v_call: TRBV18
clone_size: few
j_call: TRBJ1-1
d_call: NA
cdr3_aa: CASSPSQGKMNTEAFF
cdr3_nt: TGTGCCAGCTCACCAAGCCAGGGGAAAATGAACACTGAAGCTTTCTTT

v_call: TRBV5-1
clone_size: few
j_call: TRBJ2-7
d_call: TRBD1
cdr3_aa: CASSPRQGRDEQYF
cdr3_nt: TGCGCCAGCAGCCCGAGACAGGGGCGCGACGAGCAGTACTTC

v_call: TRBV20-1
clone_size: NA
j_call: TRBJ2-3
d_call: TRBD2
cdr3_aa: CSAGTSGKADTQYF
cdr3_nt: TGCAGTGCCGGGACTAGCGGGAAAGCAGATACGCAGTATTTT